This T cell receptor (beta chain) is from a study of blood T cells in healthy people across ages. The authors ran a second PCR of about 7 to 11 cycles using a sample-barcoded 5' primer and a J-beta primer mix. TCRdb called the 5' RACE reads again in MiXCR, with one record for every CDR3 protein. The profile covers about 830,000 distinct CDR3 sequences, with under 80% appearing a single time and about 27% taken by the ten largest. General study results and limits: It was not possible, with unsorted PBMCs, to conclusively compare naive and antigen-experienced cells.

In its sample, this clonotype was seen a few times. Its antigen is not known. The CDR3 spans 19 residues. V lost 9 bases and J 2 bases, leaving 31 bases between the germline ends. Looked up from germline, CDR1 is SNHLY and CDR2 is FYNNEI. This clonotype was obtained from a man younger than 45 in good health. The rearrangement links TRBV2 to TRBJ1-2, with D unclear. Sequenced: blood. CDR3 nucleotides: TGTGCCAGTAATCGAGCACTGGTTGGAGACGGAGCCAACAACTATGGCTACACCTTC. It specifies CASNRALVGDGANNYGYTF.